The T cell receptor (beta chain) described here comes from a study of shared clonotypes between healthy human individuals (dated by TCRdb to 2020 to 2021). As for the study more broadly: Three men and a couple of women, aged 18 to 49 years, made up the cohort. Per donor, three plates each were used for CD4 naive and CD4 memory, two for CD8 naive, and one for CD8 memory. The study deeply sequenced blood TCR repertoires of several healthy adults to estimate repertoire size and the extent of clonotype sharing between individuals. Different laboratories and diverse techniques were used to prepare libraries and sequence TCR repertoires, to increase sequencing depth and limit assay-specific biases. Per donor, leukapheresis produced somewhere between about 0.9 and 10 billion PBMCs. What the research found in general, with its limitations: Estimated clonotype richness was generally larger for naive than for memory subsets. Compared with non-shared clonotypes, clonotypes shared by all four sorted-subset donors had higher generation probabilities. Based on pairwise subsampling, the degree of clonotype sharing among donors was expected to be affected by sequencing depth. Because the study included a small number of donors, the genetic and exposure-history diversity represented was limited. About 4.5% of naive CD4, 3.5% of naive CD8, around 2.3% of memory CD4, and less than 0.45% of memory CD8 clonotypes were shared across a handful of donors. Even with the large sequencing depth, rarefaction of the sorted-subset datasets indicated that sequencing was incomplete. Sampling was limited to blood, and TCR repertoires in tissue likely differ from TCR repertoires in blood.

CDR1 MNHNS and CDR2 SASEGT are derived from the germline V gene. The junction shows trimming of 4 bases on V and 4 bases on J, and the gene matches do not reach 5 bases of it. CDR3 length: 14 amino acids, cysteine to phenylalanine. The retained sequence is limited to the CDR3, 42 bases, with the frame set at the first base. Using the deep immunoSEQ assay, multiplex PCR amplified TCR CDR3 regions from genomic DNA. Extracted genomic DNA from each cell subset was spread evenly across all wells of several immunoSEQ 96-well plates, with each plate serving as a replicate. Each replicate PCR for sorted subsets received about 0.2 ug genomic DNA, equal to tens of thousands of T cell genomes. Purified libraries were quantified with a Qubit 3.0 fluorometer, sized on a Bioanalyzer 2100, and re-quantified with the KAPA Library Quantification kit. A separate single-read 150-cycle Illumina NextSeq 550 flow cell was used to sequence each immunoSEQ 96-well plate. Per the source publication's procedure: Because the immunoSEQ output held only junctional sequences and lacked quality scores, the filtering could not match the filtering applied to full-length reads. Sequences were annotated with PyIR, a Python wrapper for IgBLAST v1.9, and V/J genes and CDR3 were assigned using IMGT germline references. Any read was removed if the V/J assignment was weak (E-value above 1e-6), the CDR3 was missing, or the read contained stop codons, out-of-frame junctions, or ambiguous translated residues. V3J clonotypes were defined as sequences sharing the same inferred V gene, J gene, and CDR3 amino acid sequence. Percentage overlap between repertoires was calculated by dividing the number of shared unique clonotypes by the size of the smaller repertoire. Richness of each repertoire was evaluated using RTK rarefaction, the Chao1 estimator, and Recon v2.1 estimates of unobserved clonotypes. Generation probabilities were computed with OLGA for all TCRbeta clonotypes obtained by the gDNA method from several donors. Held by TCRdb, this immuneACCESS table contains in-frame sequences only and omits some clones. Under half of the omission traces to an unresolved V gene where checked; the cause of the rest is unknown. That table is the source of V, J and clone size, and D and trimming were worked out from the DNA. Recorded for this sample are about 990,000 clones; around 78% of them occurred a single time. Roughly 0.62% of the sample comes from the top ten.

To note about this clone: Its antigen specificity is not known. Nothing much larger sits one base from this clone, and base qualities are not available.

Healthy HIV-negative adults with no recently reported acute infections or vaccinations were included as donors. Every donor was a Caucasian adult living in Nashville, Tennessee, USA. Magnetic negative selection was used to enrich CD4+ T cells, after which naive cells were positively selected on CD45RA and the negative fraction became the memory subset. Blood was collected by leukapheresis, and PBMCs were isolated by Ficoll-Histopaque density gradient centrifugation and then cryopreserved in liquid nitrogen vapor phase. Purity and quantity of every magnetically sorted T cell population were checked by analytical flow cytometry. Genomic DNA was isolated from every sorted fraction and measured by UV absorbance on a Nanodrop 2000c.

The receptor was derived from a young man in good health. Some clones in this sample may be carry-over from other donors' samples. Recombination linked TRBV6-1 to TRBJ2-7; 9 central nucleotides agree with TRBD1. The sample consisted of memory CD4+ T cells from PBMCs. Read against the paper, the sample's cell subset or site label means: CD45RA-negative fraction. The DNA sequence is given as TGTGCCAGCAGTGTTGGGACAGGGCCTTACGAGCAGTACTTC. It translates to CASSVGTGPYEQYF.